This TCR beta chain originates from a study of blood T cell repertoires in COVID-19. This table comes from immunoSEQ multiplex PCR, and its TCRdb copy is limited to in-frame clones, with some not included. This table holds around 260,000 clones, more than 70% found once. CDR3 length equals 13 residues. Looked up from germline, CDR1 is SQVTM and CDR2 is ANQGSEA. V lost 7 bases, J lost 2 bases, and 13 bases lay in between. Sequencing was performed on peripheral blood. The receptor was derived from a woman in her forties or fifties with acute or convalescent COVID-19. The chain recombines TRBV29-1 with TRBJ2-3, with a tentative D call TRBD1 (6 bases). The CDR3 sequence is CSGKPGHTDTQYF. The CDR3 DNA is TGCAGCGGGAAACCGGGACACACAGATACGCAGTATTTT.